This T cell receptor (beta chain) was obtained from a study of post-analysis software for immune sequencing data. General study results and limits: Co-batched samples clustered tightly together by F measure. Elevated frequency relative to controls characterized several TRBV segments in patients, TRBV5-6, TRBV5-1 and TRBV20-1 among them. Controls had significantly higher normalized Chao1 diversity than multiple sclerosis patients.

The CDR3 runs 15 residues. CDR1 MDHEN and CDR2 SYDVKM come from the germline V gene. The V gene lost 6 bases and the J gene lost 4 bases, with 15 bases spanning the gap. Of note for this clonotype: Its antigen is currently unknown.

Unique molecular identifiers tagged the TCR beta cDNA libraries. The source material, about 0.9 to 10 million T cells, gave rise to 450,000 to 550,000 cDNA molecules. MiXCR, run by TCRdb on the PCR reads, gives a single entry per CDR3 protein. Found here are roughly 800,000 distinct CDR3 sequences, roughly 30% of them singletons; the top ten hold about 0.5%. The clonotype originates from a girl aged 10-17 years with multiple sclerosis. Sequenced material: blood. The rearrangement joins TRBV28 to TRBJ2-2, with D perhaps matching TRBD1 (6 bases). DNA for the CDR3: TGTGCCAGCAGCCCCCACAGGGTAGGCACCGGGGAGCTGTTTTTT. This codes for CASSPHRVGTGELFF.